This T cell receptor (beta chain) was identified during a study of early stage breast cancer tumors. Here immunoSEQ multiplex PCR was the method, and the copy in TCRdb shows in-frame clones only, minus some. The data contain about 11,000 clones, around 73% of them singletons. The CDR3 has 17 residues. V was cut by 0 bases and J by 0 bases, with 12 bases left in between. CDR1 and CDR2 from the germline V gene are SGHRS and YFSETQ. The receptor was isolated from a person aged 40-50 years with breast cancer. The chain couples TRBV5-1 to TRBJ1-4, with D maybe TRBD1 (6 bases). The sequencing input was breast tumor tissue. The CDR3, as DNA: TGCGCCAGCAGCTTGGGGCAGGGGAGGTCAACTAATGAAAAACTGTTTTTT. The encoded protein is CASSLGQGRSTNEKLFF.